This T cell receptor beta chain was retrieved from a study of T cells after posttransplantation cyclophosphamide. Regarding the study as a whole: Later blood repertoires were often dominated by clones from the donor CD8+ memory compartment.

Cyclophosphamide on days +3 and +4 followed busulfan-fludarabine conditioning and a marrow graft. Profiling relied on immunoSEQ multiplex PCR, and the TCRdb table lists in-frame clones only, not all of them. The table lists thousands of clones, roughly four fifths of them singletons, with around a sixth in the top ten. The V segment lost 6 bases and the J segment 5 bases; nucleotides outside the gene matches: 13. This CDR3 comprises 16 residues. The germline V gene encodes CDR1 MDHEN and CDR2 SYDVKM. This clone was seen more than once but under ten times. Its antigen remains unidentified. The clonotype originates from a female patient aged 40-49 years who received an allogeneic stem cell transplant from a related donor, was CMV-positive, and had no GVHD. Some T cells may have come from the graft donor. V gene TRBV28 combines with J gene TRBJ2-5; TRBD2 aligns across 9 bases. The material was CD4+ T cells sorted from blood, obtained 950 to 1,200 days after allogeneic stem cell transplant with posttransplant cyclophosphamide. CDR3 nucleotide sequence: TGTGCCAGCAGCCCTCGTGGGAGCGGGGGGACCGAGACCCAGTACTTC. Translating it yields CASSPRGSGGTETQYF.